This T cell receptor beta chain was captured in a study of CD4+ T cells in melanoma (dated by TCRdb to 2021 to 2024). General notes on the study: Neoantigen-specific CD4+ T cells in human melanoma were investigated in the study. Broader findings and caveats from the paper: Neoantigen-specific CD4+ T cells were reported to be correlated with the function of CD8+ T cells, macrophages and B cells. Neoantigen-specific CD4+ T cells in melanoma were reported to have a range of differentiation states.

The donors were people with melanoma. The library was built by means of the immunoSEQ multiplex PCR assay. The table comes from immuneACCESS by way of TCRdb, which keeps in-frame sequences with V and J called. Part of the clones is missing from these tables; in studies checked, under half for an unresolved V gene and the rest for unknown reasons. Within this sample are 90,000 to 130,000 clones, with about 92% of them counted one time only. The top ten clonotypes cover roughly 3.1% of the sample. Turning to this clone: Which antigen it targets is not known. Per-base qualities were not stored, and no clone one base away is much larger.

Sequencing was carried out using peripheral blood. The sequence came from a human donor with melanoma.

At the DNA level, the sequence is TGTGCCAGCACACCAGGGACAGGGTTTTTTTACACCGGGGAGCTGTTTTTT. Protein translation: CASTPGTGFFYTGELFF. The V gene is TRBV19 and the J gene is TRBJ2-2, with 9 central nucleotides matching TRBD1. The CDR3 runs 17 residues from the cysteine to the phenylalanine. The kept DNA is CDR3 alone, 51 bases in frame from the first base. CDR1 and CDR2 are read off the germline V gene (reference sequence) as LNHDA and SQIVND. Ends trimmed: V by 9 bases, J by 3 bases; bases unmatched to a gene: 14.